A single sample is the source of the 18 T cell receptor beta chains below, sequenced in a study of blood T cell repertoires in COVID-19 (dated by TCRdb to 2018 to 2021). To prepare the library, the immunoSEQ multiplex PCR assay was applied. Entries here come from immuneACCESS through TCRdb and include only in-frame sequences with V and J called. Some clones fail to appear in such tables; in the studies checked, an unresolved V gene covers under half of the shortfall, and the cause of the remainder is unknown. This sample has around 310,000 clones in its table, and over 75% of those were observed once. The top ten hold around 13% of the sample. Sequencing input: peripheral blood. These receptors came from a woman aged 55-75 years with acute or convalescent COVID-19.

CDR3 protein: CASSSPGVSRGYTF. DNA for the CDR3: TGTGCCAGCAGTAGTCCGGGAGTCTCACGGGGCTACACCTTC. The J gene is TRBJ1-2, the V gene TRBV28; D not certain. The CDR3 has 14 amino acids. CDR1 is MDHEN, CDR2 SYDVKM, per germline. V was clipped by 5 bases and J by 8 bases, with 18 bases between them.

The gene calls are TRBV25-1 and TRBJ2-2; D remains ambiguous. Per the germline V gene, CDR1 is MGHDK and CDR2 is SYGVNS. Trimming cost V 6 bases and J 1 base, with 6 bases left between them. The CDR3 totals 13 residues. The CDR3 DNA is TGTGCCAGCAGATCCGGGAACACCGGGGAGCTGTTTTTT. Its translation: CASRSGNTGELFF.

V is TRBV2 and J is TRBJ2-2, with 7 bases matching TRBD2. The germline CDR1 and CDR2 sequences are SNHLY and FYNNEI. CDR3 length: 15 residues. The V and J ends lost 1 base and 4 bases, in that order; junction bases with no gene match: 3. This CDR3 reads CASSEVRGSTGELFF. The CDR3 DNA sequence: TGTGCCAGCAGTGAAGTTCGCGGGAGCACCGGGGAGCTGTTTTTT.

Here the CDR3 reads CASSQDDRFGATNEKLFF. DNA of the CDR3: TGCGCCAGCAGCCAAGATGACAGGTTTGGGGCAACTAATGAAAAACTGTTTTTT. The chain joins TRBV4-1 to TRBJ1-4; D is perhaps TRBD1 (6 bases). The germline V gene has CDR1 MGHRA and CDR2 YSYEKL. The CDR3 is made up of 18 amino acids. Trimming removed 0 bases from V and 0 bases from J, with 14 bases in between.

V gene TRBV4-1 combines with J gene TRBJ2-1; TRBD2 agrees at 10 bases. This CDR3 has 16 amino acids. J gave up 7 bases and V 3 bases, and 9 bases lay outside the gene matches. CDR1 and CDR2 (germline): MGHRA, YSYEKL. The CDR3 loop is CASSQPRLAGPNEQFF. DNA of the CDR3: TGCGCCAGCAGCCAGCCACGACTAGCGGGTCCTAATGAGCAGTTCTTC.

The V call is TRBV6-2 or TRBV6-3, the J call TRBJ1-1, with D possibly TRBD1 on 5 matching bases. The V end lost 5 bases, the J end lost 8 bases, and 15 bases lay between the germline ends. Germline V lookup: CDR1 MNHEY, CDR2 SVGEGT. The CDR3 runs 13 residues. For the CDR3, the DNA is TGTGCCAGCAGTACGCGGGGGGGTCGGGAAGCTTTCTTT. Protein: CASSTRGGREAFF.

The chain links TRBV28 to TRBJ2-3, with 7 bases that match TRBD2. Germline V gene data show CDR1 as MDHEN and CDR2 as SYDVKM. This CDR3 spans 14 amino acids. V trimming: 3 bases; J trimming: 3 bases; junction bases outside the gene matches: 3. The CDR3 reads CASSLAGETDTQYF. Written as DNA, the CDR3 is TGTGCCAGCAGTTTGGCGGGGGAAACAGATACGCAGTATTTT. The whole variable domain, filled in from reference TRBV28 and TRBJ2-3, reads DVKVTQSSRYLVKRTGEKVFLECVQDMDHENMFWYRQDPGLGLRLIYFSYDVKMKEKGDIPEGYSVSREKKERFSLILESASTNQTSMYLCASSLAGETDTQYFGPGTRLTVL.

The chain links TRBV6-5 to TRBJ2-3; 15 bases are shared with TRBD2. The germline CDR1 and CDR2 sequences are MNHEY and SVGAGI. V trimming: 4 bases; J trimming: 5 bases; junction bases outside the gene matches: 4. The CDR3 spans 16 residues. The CDR3 reads CASSFGLAGGQDTQYF. The CDR3 DNA follows: TGTGCCAGCAGTTTTGGACTAGCGGGGGGGCAAGATACGCAGTATTTT.

The chain has TRBV5-1 and TRBJ2-2; 11 bases agree with TRBD2. The CDR3 consists of 17 residues. Germline CDR1 SGHRS, CDR2 YFSETQ. V was pared by 0 bases and J by 6 bases, with 7 bases of the junction left unmatched. CDR3 region: CASSLVAGGLDAGELFF. CDR3 bases: TGCGCCAGCAGCTTGGTAGCGGGGGGGCTTGACGCCGGGGAGCTGTTTTTT.

The chain uses TRBV15 and TRBJ1-1; 11 positions match TRBD1. The V and J ends lost 7 bases and 6 bases, in that order; junction bases with no gene match: 7. The CDR3 extends over 14 amino acids. Germline CDR1 reads LNHNV; CDR2 reads YYDKDF (reference sequence). The CDR3 nucleotides read TGTGCCACCACCCTGGGGACAGGGGGACCTGAAGCTTTCTTT. The encoded protein is CATTLGTGGPEAFF.

The chain employs TRBV7-2 and TRBJ2-7; 7 positions agree with TRBD1. J gave up 4 bases and V 5 bases, and 8 bases lay outside the gene matches. Germline V gives CDR1 SGHTA, CDR2 FQGNSA. The CDR3 sequence is 14 residues long. The CDR3 DNA is TGTGCCAGCAGCCCTCGAGGGGGACAGTACGAGCAGTACTTC. Encoded protein: CASSPRGGQYEQYF.

This clone was found once. The chain is built from TRBV7-2 and TRBJ2-3; TRBD1 might be the D (6 bases). Trimming removed 5 bases from V and 3 bases from J, with 12 bases in between. CDR3 length: 14 residues. CDR1 is SGHTA, CDR2 FQGNSA, per germline. The CDR3 DNA follows: TGTGCCAGCAGCGAACAGGGTAGAACAGATACGCAGTATTTT. This encodes CASSEQGRTDTQYF.

The chain joins TRBV5-1 to TRBJ2-7; D gene unclear. Trimming removed 1 base from V and 1 base from J, with 15 bases in between. In germline, CDR1 is SGHRS, CDR2 YFSETQ. The CDR3 runs 16 residues. CDR3 coding DNA: TGCGCCAGCAGCTTGCGAGGAAGCTCCGTATCCTACGAGCAGTACTTC. Protein sequence: CASSLRGSSVSYEQYF.

J is TRBJ1-2 and V is TRBV27, with a tentative D call TRBD1 (5 bases). There are 12 residues in the CDR3. Trimming pared 7 bases from V and 3 bases from J, leaving 9 bases between. CDR1 and CDR2 (germline): MNHEY, SMNVEV (reference sequence). The CDR3 DNA follows: TGTGCCAGCATGCAGGGCGACTATGGCTACACCTTC. Its protein is CASMQGDYGYTF.

J is TRBJ1-4 and V is TRBV27; 7 positions agree with TRBD1. The V gene's germline CDR1 is MNHEY and CDR2 SMNVEV (reference sequence). V trimming: 5 bases; J trimming: 7 bases; junction bases outside the gene matches: 4. The CDR3 loop spans 13 amino acids. The CDR3 coding sequence is TGTGCCAGCAGTCGACAGGGCGGTGAAAAACTGTTTTTT. Its protein is CASSRQGGEKLFF. Drawing the rest from reference TRBV27 and TRBJ1-4, the complete variable domain is EAQVTQNPRYLITVTGKKLTVTCSQNMNHEYMSWYRQDPGLGLRQIYYSMNVEVTDKGDVPEGYKVSRKEKRNFPLILESPSPNQTSLYFCASSRQGGEKLFFGSGTQLSVL.

The V gene is TRBV9, the J gene TRBJ2-5; 7 bases align to TRBD1. Germline V gives CDR1 SGDLS, CDR2 YYNGEE. The CDR3 contains 14 residues. The V gene end was trimmed by 4 bases and the J gene end by 1 base; junction bases not matched to a gene: 4. The DNA for the CDR3 is TGTGCCAGCAGCTCGGGACAGAGCCAAGAGACCCAGTACTTC. Encoded protein: CASSSGQSQETQYF.

The chain couples TRBV20-1 to TRBJ1-2; no reliable D call. Germline CDR1 reads DFQATT; CDR2 reads SNEGSKA (reference sequence). The CDR3 has 11 residues. V was trimmed by 7 bases and J by 4 bases, leaving 10 bases between them. CDR3 region: CSVRQVYGYTF. As DNA, the CDR3 is TGCAGTGTTCGGCAGGTCTATGGCTACACCTTC.

This clone was observed a handful of times. The V and J genes are TRBV30 and TRBJ2-1, with TRBD2 matching 9 bases. The V segment lost 0 bases and the J segment 15 bases; nucleotides outside the gene matches: 6. Germline values: CDR1 GTSNPN, CDR2 SVGIG (reference sequence). This CDR3 spans 12 amino acids. DNA of the CDR3: TGTGCCTGGAGTGTATTGAGCGGGAGGAGGTTCTTC. Its translation is CAWSVLSGRRFF.